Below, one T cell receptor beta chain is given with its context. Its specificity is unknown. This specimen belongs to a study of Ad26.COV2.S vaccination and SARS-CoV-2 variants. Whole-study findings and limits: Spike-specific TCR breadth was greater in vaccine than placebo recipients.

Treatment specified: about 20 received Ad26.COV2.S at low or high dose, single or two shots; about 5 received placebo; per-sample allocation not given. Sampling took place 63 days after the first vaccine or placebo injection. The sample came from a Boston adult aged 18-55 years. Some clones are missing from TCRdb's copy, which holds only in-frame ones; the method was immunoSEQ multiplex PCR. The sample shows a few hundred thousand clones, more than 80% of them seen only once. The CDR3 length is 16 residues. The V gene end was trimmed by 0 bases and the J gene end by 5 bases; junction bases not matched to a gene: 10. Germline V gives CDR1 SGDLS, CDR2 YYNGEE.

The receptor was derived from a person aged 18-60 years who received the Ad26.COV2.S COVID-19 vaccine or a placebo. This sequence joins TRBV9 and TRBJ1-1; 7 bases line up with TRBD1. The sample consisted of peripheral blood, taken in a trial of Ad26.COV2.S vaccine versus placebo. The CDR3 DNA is TGTGCCAGCAGCGTAGCCCCGACAGGGAGGGATACTGAAGCTTTCTTT. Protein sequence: CASSVAPTGRDTEAFF.